The T cell receptor beta chain described here comes from a study of response to subunit inactivated influenza vaccine. This CDR3 comprises 14 residues. V was cut by 10 bases and J by 7 bases, with 17 bases left in between. Germline CDR1 SNHLY, CDR2 FYNNEI. Whole-study results and caveats: Seasonal influenza vaccination, on each occasion, was suggested by the authors to recruit few new T cells.

TCRdb reprocessed the RT-PCR reads with MiXCR, giving one entry per CDR3 protein. This table holds over 150,000 distinct CDR3 sequences, nearly 9.5% found once. This clonotype was seen more than once but under ten times. Its antigen is as yet unknown. The TCR originated in a man between 45 and 60 years old who received an inactivated influenza vaccine. The chain combines TRBV2 with TRBJ1-6; tentative D call: TRBD1 (5 bases). Sample: non-naive T cells sorted from PBMCs, taken on the day of vaccination. CDR3 DNA: TGTGCCACTCAACGGAGACAGCAAAATTCACCCCTCCACTTT. This sequence encodes CATQRRQQNSPLHF.